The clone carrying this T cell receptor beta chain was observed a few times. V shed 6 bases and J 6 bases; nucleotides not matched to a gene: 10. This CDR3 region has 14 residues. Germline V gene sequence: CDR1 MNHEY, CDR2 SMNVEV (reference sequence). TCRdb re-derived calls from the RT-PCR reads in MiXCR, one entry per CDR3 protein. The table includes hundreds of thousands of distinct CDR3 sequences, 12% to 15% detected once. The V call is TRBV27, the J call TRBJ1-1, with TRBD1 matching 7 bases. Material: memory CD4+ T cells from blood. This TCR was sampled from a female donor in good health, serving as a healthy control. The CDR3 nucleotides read TGTGCCAGCAGGCGGGTGGGACAGTCGGCTGAAGCTTTCTTT. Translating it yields CASRRVGQSAEAFF.